This T cell receptor (beta chain) was recorded in a study of glioma-infiltrating T cells after dendritic cell vaccination. Clones were sequenced by immunoSEQ multiplex PCR, and TCRdb holds only the in-frame ones, with some missing. The repertoire holds some 87,000 clones, with approximately 81% as singletons. Study findings and constraints: Patients with more pretreatment TILs had longer time to progression and survival.

None of the glioblastoma patients had an isocitrate dehydrogenase mutation. Before vaccination, two weeks after the third vaccination, and at progression, PBMC were collected. To note about this clone: Its specificity is unknown.

V was shortened by 3 bases and J by 0 bases, with 7 bases between the two germline ends. The germline V gene encodes CDR1 KGHSH and CDR2 LQKENI. CDR3 size: 14 residues. The clonotype originates from a human donor with glioblastoma. The V call is TRBV18, the J call TRBJ2-3; the D gene is possibly TRBD1 (5 bases). The sample consisted of blood, taken before dendritic cell vaccination. The CDR3 DNA follows: TGTGCCAGCTCACCGACAGATAGCACAGATACGCAGTATTTT. Its protein product is CASSPTDSTDTQYF. Full variable domain (remainder filled in from reference TRBV18 and TRBJ2-3): NAGVMQNPRHLVRRRGQEARLRCSPMKGHSHVYWYRQLPEEGLKFMVYLQKENIIDESGMPKERFSAEFPKEGPSILRIQQVVRGDSAAYFCASSPTDSTDTQYFGPGTRLTVL.